A selection of T cell receptor beta chains follows, all from one sample in a study of type 1 regulatory T cells. TCRdb independently ran MiXCR on the reads; one entry per CDR3 protein. Of roughly 20,000 distinct CDR3 sequences in the sample, more than 8.5% are singletons; the top ten hold roughly 3%. Source material: CD4+ T cells, either the whole sample or a sorted fraction (not recorded which). These receptors originate from a human donor in good health. Each CDR3 is given with its conserved first and last residue. The D gene is left open where the match is weak. Clone size is given for some rows only: seen once, a few or many times, or a class if the clone is expanded.

>TRBJ1-5|-|TRBV24-1|few
CATSDLNQPQHF
TGTGCCACCAGTGACCTCAATCAGCCCCAGCATTTT
>TRBJ2-3|-|TRBV18|-
CASSPTRATDTQYF
TGTGCCAGCTCACCAACGAGGGCCACAGATACGCAGTATTTT
>TRBJ2-6|-|TRBV27|many
CASSRTGPGANVLTF
TGTGCCAGCAGCCGTACAGGGCCTGGGGCCAACGTCCTGACTTTC
>TRBJ2-7|-|TRBV5-1|-
CASSLEGRGQYF
TGCGCCAGCAGCTTGGAGGGCAGGGGGCAGTACTTC
>TRBJ2-1|-|TRBV20-1|-
CSAPPPLGSEQFF
TGCAGTGCTCCGCCCCCCCTGGGGTCTGAGCAGTTCTTC
>TRBJ2-5|TRBD1|TRBV29-1|many
CSADYQGAGETQYF
TGCAGCGCAGACTACCAGGGGGCGGGGGAGACCCAGTACTTC
>TRBJ2-7|TRBD2|TRBV14|few
CASNQASSGRSEQYF
TGCGCCAGCAACCAAGCGTCTAGCGGGAGATCCGAGCAGTACTTC
>TRBJ1-5|-|TRBV20-1|many
CSALRQSNQPQHF
TGCAGTGCCCTTAGACAAAGCAATCAGCCCCAGCATTTT
>TRBJ1-4|-|TRBV7-9|many
CASSSTSNEKLFF
TGTGCCAGCAGCTCGACCTCGAATGAAAAACTGTTTTTT
>TRBJ1-3|-|TRBV30|many
CAWSVLGNTIYF
TGTGCCTGGAGTGTACTTGGAAACACCATATATTTT
>TRBJ2-7|-|TRBV20-1|few
CSARVPGFGEQYF
TGCAGTGCTAGAGTCCCGGGGTTTGGGGAGCAGTACTTC
>TRBJ2-7|TRBD1|TRBV28|many
CASSMGQGLYEQYF
TGTGCCAGCAGCATGGGACAGGGTCTCTACGAGCAGTACTTC
>TRBJ2-6|-|TRBV7-8|medium-sized
CASSRRGYSGANVLTF
TGTGCCAGCAGCCGGAGGGGCTACTCTGGGGCCAACGTCCTGACTTTC
>TRBJ2-2|-|TRBV30|few
CAWSHDAGELFF
TGTGCCTGGAGTCATGACGCCGGGGAGCTGTTTTTT
>TRBJ1-3|-|TRBV28|many
CASSLTNSGNTIYF
TGTGCCAGCAGTTTGACAAACTCTGGAAACACCATATATTTT
>TRBJ1-5|-|TRBV11-3|few
CASSLDGYRQMPQHF
TGTGCCAGCAGCTTAGATGGTTACAGGCAGATGCCCCAGCATTTT
>TRBJ1-2|-|TRBV20-1|-
CSAPRDGYTF
TGCAGTGCTCCCAGGGATGGCTACACCTTC
>TRBJ2-4|-|TRBV5-4|few
CASSTGQLGDIQYF
TGTGCCAGCAGCACCGGACAGTTAGGTGACATTCAGTACTTC
>TRBJ1-6|-|TRBV15|many
CATSKSGGSDSPLHF
TGTGCCACCAGCAAAAGCGGGGGGTCGGATTCACCCCTCCACTTT
>TRBJ2-5|-|TRBV20-1|few
CSARDLGTLSPTQYF
TGCAGTGCTAGAGATCTAGGGACCCTGTCTCCGACCCAGTACTTC
>TRBJ1-3|-|TRBV25-1|many
CASSGRTAGNTIYF
TGTGCCAGCAGTGGTCGGACAGCAGGAAACACCATATATTTT
>TRBJ2-1|TRBD2|TRBV3-1|many
CASSLTSGRSRADEQFF
TGTGCCAGCAGCCTGACTAGCGGGAGGTCTAGGGCGGATGAGCAGTTCTTC
>TRBJ2-5|-|TRBV20-1|-
CSAGLEGRETQYF
TGCAGTGCTGGGTTGGAGGGTAGGGAGACCCAGTACTTC
>TRBJ2-5|TRBD2|TRBV7-6|-
CASSLPAGASQETQYF
TGTGCCAGCAGCTTGCCAGCGGGAGCATCCCAAGAGACCCAGTACTTT
>TRBJ2-1|-|TRBV6-5|-
CASSYTGQYRNEQFF
TGTGCCAGCAGTTACACGGGACAATATCGAAATGAGCAGTTCTTC
>TRBJ2-1|TRBD2|TRBV29-1|many
CSVESGVITEQFF
TGCAGCGTTGAGAGCGGGGTAATTACAGAGCAGTTCTTC
>TRBJ1-5|-|TRBV2|many
CASSVERWGQPQHF
TGTGCCAGCAGTGTCGAACGGTGGGGCCAGCCCCAGCATTTT
>TRBJ2-7|-|TRBV5-8|few
CASSRARAGPKSSYEQYF
TGTGCCAGCAGCCGGGCCAGGGCAGGGCCCAAAAGCTCCTACGAGCAGTACTTC
>TRBJ2-1|TRBD2|TRBV14|-
CASSRLAGGQWGEQFF
TGTGCCAGCAGCCGACTAGCGGGAGGGCAGTGGGGTGAGCAGTTCTTC
>TRBJ1-5|TRBD1|TRBV5-6|-
CASSRTGVSNQPQHF
TGTGCCAGCAGCCGGACAGGGGTCAGCAATCAGCCCCAGCATTTT
>TRBJ1-1|-|TRBV9|many
CASSETVRWDTEAFF
TGTGCCAGCAGCGAGACAGTTCGTTGGGACACTGAAGCTTTCTTT